This TCR beta chain was observed in a study of human versus mouse CDR3 diversity and MHC coevolution. Study information: Between roughly 5.5 x 10^6 and 1.8 x 10^7 valid reads came from each sample.

Whole-study results and caveats: By iCHAO1, human TCR beta clonotypes numbered roughly 1.7 million, the most. Human T cells were selected on over five MHC II alleles.

Note on this clone: The antigen is not known.

Clones were read by immunoSEQ multiplex PCR, and TCRdb kept only the in-frame ones, dropping some. Of about 81,000 clones in the sample, about 93% were seen once. Germline V gives CDR1 SGHTS, CDR2 YDEGEE. The ends were cut back, 1 base at V and 4 bases at J, with 5 bases in the middle. CDR3 length: 12 residues. The chain has TRBV5-8 and TRBJ1-2; no clear D gene. The material sequenced was naive CD4+ T cells from blood. Specified subset: CD45RO-negative CD62L-positive naive CD4 T cells. This sequence was found in a person aged 25-75 years in good health. The CDR3 DNA sequence: TGTGCCAGCAGCTTGAACACCTATGGCTACACCTTC. Translated, it gives CASSLNTYGYTF.